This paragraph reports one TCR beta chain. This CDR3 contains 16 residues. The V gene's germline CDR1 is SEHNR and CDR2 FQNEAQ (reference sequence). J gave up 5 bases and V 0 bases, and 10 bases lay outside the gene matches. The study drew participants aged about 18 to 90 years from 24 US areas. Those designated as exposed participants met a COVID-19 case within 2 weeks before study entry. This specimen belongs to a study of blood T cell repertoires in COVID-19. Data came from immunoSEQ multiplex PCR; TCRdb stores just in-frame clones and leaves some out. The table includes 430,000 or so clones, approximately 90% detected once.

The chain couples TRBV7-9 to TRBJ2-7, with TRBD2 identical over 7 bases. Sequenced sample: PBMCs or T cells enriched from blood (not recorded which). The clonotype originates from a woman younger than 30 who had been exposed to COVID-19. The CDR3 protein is CASSLAGTSVLDEQYF. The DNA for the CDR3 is TGTGCCAGCAGCTTAGCGGGTACTAGCGTGCTCGACGAGCAGTACTTC.